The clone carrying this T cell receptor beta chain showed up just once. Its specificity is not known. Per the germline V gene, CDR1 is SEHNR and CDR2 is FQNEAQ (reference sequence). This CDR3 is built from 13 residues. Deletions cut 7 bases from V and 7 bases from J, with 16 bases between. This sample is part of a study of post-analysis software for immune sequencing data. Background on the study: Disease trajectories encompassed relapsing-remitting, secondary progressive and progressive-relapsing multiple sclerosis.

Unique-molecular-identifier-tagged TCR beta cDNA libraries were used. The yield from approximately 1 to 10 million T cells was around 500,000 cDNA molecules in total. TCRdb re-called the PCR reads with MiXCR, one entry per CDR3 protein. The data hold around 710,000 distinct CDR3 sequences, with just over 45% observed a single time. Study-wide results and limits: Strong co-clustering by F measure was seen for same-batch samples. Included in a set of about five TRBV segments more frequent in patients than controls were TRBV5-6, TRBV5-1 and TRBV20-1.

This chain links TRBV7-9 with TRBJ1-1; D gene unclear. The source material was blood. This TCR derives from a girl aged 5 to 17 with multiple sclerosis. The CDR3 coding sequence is TGTGCCAGCAACACGGACGGAGGTCTTGAAGCTTTCTTT. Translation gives CASNTDGGLEAFF.